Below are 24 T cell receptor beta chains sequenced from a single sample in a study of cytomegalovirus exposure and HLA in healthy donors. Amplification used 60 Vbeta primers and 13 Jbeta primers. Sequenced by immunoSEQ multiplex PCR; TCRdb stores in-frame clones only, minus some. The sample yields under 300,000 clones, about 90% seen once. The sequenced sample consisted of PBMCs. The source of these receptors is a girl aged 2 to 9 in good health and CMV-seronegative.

CDR3 in amino acids: CASSPHSGLTDTQYF. The CDR3 DNA follows: TGTGCCAGCAGCCCGCATAGCGGACTCACAGATACGCAGTATTTT. The chain combines TRBV7-8 with TRBJ2-3; D possibly corresponds to TRBD2 (6 bases). This CDR3 has 15 residues. Looked up from germline, CDR1 is SGHVS and CDR2 is FQNEAQ. V was trimmed by 5 bases and J by 2 bases, leaving 14 bases between them.

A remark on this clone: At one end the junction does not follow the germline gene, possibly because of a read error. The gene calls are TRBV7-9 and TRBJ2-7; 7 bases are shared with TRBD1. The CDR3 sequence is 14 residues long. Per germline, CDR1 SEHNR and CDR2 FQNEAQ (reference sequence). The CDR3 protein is CSSSARQGIYEQYF. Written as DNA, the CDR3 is TGTTCCAGCAGCGCCAGACAGGGTATCTACGAGCAGTACTTC.

The chain's CDR3 is CASSRADRRGNTIYF. In DNA form, the CDR3 reads TGTGCCTCCTCTCGAGCGGACAGAAGAGGAAACACCATATATTTT. The chain links TRBV6-1 to TRBJ1-3, with a possible D match to TRBD1 (6 bases). Per germline, CDR1 MNHNS and CDR2 SASEGT. The CDR3 contains 15 residues. Trimming stripped 11 bases from V and 4 bases from J, with 21 bases between.

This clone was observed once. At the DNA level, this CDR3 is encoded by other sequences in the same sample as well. The CDR3 loop is CASSTGQGVETQYF. The CDR3 nucleotides read TGTGCCAGCAGTACGGGACAGGGGGTCGAGACCCAGTACTTC. This chain connects TRBV6-5 to TRBJ2-5; 11 bases agree with TRBD1. The germline gives CDR1 MNHEY, CDR2 SVGAGI. The CDR3 runs to 14 residues. V shed 5 bases and J 5 bases; nucleotides not matched to a gene: 4.

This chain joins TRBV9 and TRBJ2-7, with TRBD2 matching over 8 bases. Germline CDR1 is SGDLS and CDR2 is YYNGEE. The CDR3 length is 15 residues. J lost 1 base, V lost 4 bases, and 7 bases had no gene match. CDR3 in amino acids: CASSSGGASSYEQYF. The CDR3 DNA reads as TGTGCCAGCAGCTCGGGGGGGGCTTCTTCCTACGAGCAGTACTTC.

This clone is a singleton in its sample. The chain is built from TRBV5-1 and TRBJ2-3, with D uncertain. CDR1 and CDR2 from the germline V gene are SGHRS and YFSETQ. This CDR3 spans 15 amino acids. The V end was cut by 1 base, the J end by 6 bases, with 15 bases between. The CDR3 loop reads CASSLSLVASDTQYF. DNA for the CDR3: TGCGCCAGCAGCTTGAGTTTGGTAGCCTCGGATACGCAGTATTTT.

CDR3 region: CASSVEASGGDQDTQYF. As DNA, the CDR3 is TGTGCCAGCAGCGTAGAGGCTAGCGGGGGGGACCAAGATACGCAGTATTTT. The V call is TRBV9, the J call TRBJ2-3; 12 positions agree with TRBD2. The germline CDR1 and CDR2 sequences are SGDLS and YYNGEE. The length of the CDR3 is 17 residues. The junction had 7 bases not matched to a gene; V was cut back by 0 bases and J by 5 bases.

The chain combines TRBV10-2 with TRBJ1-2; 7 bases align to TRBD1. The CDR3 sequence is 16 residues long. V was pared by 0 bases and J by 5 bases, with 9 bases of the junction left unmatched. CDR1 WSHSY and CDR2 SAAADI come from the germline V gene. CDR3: CASSESQTGRKYGYTF. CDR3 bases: TGCGCCAGCAGTGAGTCCCAGACAGGGAGGAAATATGGCTACACCTTC.

CDR3 loop: CASSEKQGARTEAFF. The CDR3 nucleotides read TGTGCCAGCAGTGAAAAACAGGGGGCTAGAACTGAAGCTTTCTTT. This chain links TRBV6-1 with TRBJ1-1; 9 bases fit TRBD1. Germline V gene sequence: CDR1 MNHNS, CDR2 SASEGT. The ends lost 2 bases at V and 5 bases at J; junction bases unmatched: 6. This CDR3 region has 15 residues.

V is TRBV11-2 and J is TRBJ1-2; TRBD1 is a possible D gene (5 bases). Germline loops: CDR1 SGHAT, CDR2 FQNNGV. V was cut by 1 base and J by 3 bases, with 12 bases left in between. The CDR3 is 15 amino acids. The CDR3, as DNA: TGTGCCAGCAGCTTAGTGCTCAGGGCTGACTATGGCTACACCTTC. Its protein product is CASSLVLRADYGYTF.

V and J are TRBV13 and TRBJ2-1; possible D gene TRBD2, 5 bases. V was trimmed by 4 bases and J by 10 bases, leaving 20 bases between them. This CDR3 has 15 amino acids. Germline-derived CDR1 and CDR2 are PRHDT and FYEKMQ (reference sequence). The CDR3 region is CASSSHTASSSEQFF. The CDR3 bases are TGTGCCAGCAGCTCCCATACCGCCTCTAGCTCCGAGCAGTTCTTC.

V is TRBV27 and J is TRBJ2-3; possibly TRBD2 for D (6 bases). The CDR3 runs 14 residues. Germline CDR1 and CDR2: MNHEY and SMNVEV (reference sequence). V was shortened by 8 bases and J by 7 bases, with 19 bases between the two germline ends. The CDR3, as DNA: TGTGCCAGCCCTTCGGGGGAGTTCCCGAATACGCAGTATTTT. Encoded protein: CASPSGEFPNTQYF.

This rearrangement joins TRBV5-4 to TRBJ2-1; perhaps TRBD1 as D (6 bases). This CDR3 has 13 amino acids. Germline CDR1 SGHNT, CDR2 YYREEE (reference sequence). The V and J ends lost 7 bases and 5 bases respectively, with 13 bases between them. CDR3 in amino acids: CASRTVLNNEQFF. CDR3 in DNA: TGTGCCAGCCGGACAGTTTTGAACAATGAGCAGTTCTTC.

Here the CDR3 reads CASSQTPTGSRGYTF. As DNA, the CDR3 is TGCGCCAGCAGCCAGACCCCGACAGGGAGTCGTGGCTACACCTTC. This rearrangement joins TRBV4-1 to TRBJ1-2; TRBD1 matches at 7 bases. This CDR3 has 15 amino acids. Germline V gives CDR1 MGHRA, CDR2 YSYEKL. J lost 7 bases, V lost 3 bases, and 11 bases had no gene match.

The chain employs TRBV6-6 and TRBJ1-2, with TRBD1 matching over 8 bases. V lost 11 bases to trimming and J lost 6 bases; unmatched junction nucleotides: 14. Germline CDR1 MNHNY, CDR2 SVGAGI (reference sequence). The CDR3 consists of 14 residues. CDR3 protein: CAAADRESFDGYTF. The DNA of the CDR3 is TGTGCCGCAGCGGACAGGGAAAGTTTCGATGGCTACACCTTC.

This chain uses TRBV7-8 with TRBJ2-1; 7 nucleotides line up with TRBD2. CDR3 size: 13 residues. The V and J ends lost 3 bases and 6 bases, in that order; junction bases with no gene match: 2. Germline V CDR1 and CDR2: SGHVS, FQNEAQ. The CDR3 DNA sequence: TGTGCCAGCAGCTTTGGCGGGGGCAATGAGCAGTTCTTC. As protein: CASSFGGGNEQFF.

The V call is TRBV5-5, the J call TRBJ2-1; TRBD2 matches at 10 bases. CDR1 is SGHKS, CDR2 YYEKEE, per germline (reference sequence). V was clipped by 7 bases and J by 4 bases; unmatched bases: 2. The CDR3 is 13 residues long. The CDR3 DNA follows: TGTGCCAGCGGGACTAGCGATTACAATGAGCAGTTCTTC. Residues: CASGTSDYNEQFF.

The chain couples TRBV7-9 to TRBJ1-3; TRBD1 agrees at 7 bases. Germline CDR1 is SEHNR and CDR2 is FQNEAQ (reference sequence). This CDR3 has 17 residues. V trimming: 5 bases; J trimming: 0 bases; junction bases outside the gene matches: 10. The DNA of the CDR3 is TGTGCCAGCAGCCGTATCGGACAGGCTAGCTCTGGAAACACCATATATTTT. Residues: CASSRIGQASSGNTIYF.

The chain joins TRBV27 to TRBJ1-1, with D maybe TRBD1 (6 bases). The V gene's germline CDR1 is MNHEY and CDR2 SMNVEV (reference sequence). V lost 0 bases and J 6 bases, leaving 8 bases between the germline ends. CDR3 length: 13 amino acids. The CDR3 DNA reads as TGTGCCAGCAGTTTATCGGGGGCCCCTGAAGCTTTCTTT. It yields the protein CASSLSGAPEAFF.

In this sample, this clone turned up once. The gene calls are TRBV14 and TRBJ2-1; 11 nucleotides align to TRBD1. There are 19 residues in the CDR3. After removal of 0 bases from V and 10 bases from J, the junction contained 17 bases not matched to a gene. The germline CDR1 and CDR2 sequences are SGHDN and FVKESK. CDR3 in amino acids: CASSQDADRGPLGLLEQFF. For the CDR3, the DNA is TGTGCCAGCAGCCAAGATGCGGACAGGGGGCCACTCGGTTTGCTGGAGCAGTTCTTC.

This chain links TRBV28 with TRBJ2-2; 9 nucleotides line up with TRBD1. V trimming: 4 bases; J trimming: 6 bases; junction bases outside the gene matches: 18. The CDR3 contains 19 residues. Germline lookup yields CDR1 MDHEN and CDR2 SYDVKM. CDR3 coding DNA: TGTGCCAGCAGTTACCGGGACAGGGTATTGACTCGCGAACCCGGGGAGCTGTTTTTT. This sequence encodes CASSYRDRVLTREPGELFF.

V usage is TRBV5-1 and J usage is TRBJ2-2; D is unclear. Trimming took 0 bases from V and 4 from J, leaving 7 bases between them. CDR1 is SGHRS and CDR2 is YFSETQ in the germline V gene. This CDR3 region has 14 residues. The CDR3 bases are TGCGCCAGCAGCTTGGCCGACACCACCGGGGAGCTGTTTTTT. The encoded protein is CASSLADTTGELFF.

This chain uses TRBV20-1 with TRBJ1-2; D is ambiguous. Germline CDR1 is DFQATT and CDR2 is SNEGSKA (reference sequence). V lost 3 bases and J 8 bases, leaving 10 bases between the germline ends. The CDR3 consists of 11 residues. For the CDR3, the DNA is TGCAGTGCTAGGGGCGAGCGGGGCTACACCTTC. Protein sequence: CSARGERGYTF.

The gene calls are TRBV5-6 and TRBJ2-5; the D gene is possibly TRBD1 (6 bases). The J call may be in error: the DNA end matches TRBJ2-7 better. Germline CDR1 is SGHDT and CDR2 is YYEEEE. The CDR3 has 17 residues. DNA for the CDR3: TGTGCCAGCAGCTCTCGGCCTCGGACAGAACACTCCTACGAGCAGTACTTC. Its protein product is CASSSRPRTEHSYEQYF.